Below, 16 T cell receptor beta chains from the same sample are listed, as sequenced in a study of cytomegalovirus exposure and HLA in healthy donors. The repertoire was sequenced with immunoSEQ multiplex PCR; TCRdb's copy has only in-frame clones and lacks some. The sample comprises 65,000 to 75,000 clones, 80% to 95% of which are singletons, and approximately 5% rests with the top ten. Sequencing was performed on PBMCs. The source of these receptors is a man aged 18 to 29 in good health and CMV-seropositive.

This clone was found once. The chain couples TRBV11-2 to TRBJ1-1; possibly TRBD1 for D (5 bases). This CDR3 is built from 11 residues. The germline CDR1 and CDR2 sequences are SGHAT and FQNNGV. Between the trimmed V and J ends, which lost 0 bases and 10 bases, there was a span of 6 bases. CDR3 in DNA: TGTGCCAGCAGCTTAGAGGGGGGAGCTTTCTTT. This gives the protein CASSLEGGAFF.

This sequence joins TRBV2 and TRBJ2-3; unclear D gene. Germline CDR1 and CDR2: SNHLY and FYNNEI. The CDR3 has 14 residues. Trimming cost V 1 base and J 2 bases, with 7 bases left between them. DNA for the CDR3: TGTGCCAGCAGTGAAGTCCTCTACACAGATACGCAGTATTTT. Amino acids: CASSEVLYTDTQYF.

The V call is TRBV11-3, the J call TRBJ2-1, with D tentatively TRBD1 (5 bases). In germline, CDR1 is SGHNT, CDR2 YENEEA. The CDR3 is 14 amino acids. V dropped 3 bases and J dropped 7 bases, with 13 bases sitting between them. CDR3 region: CASSFPGRANEQFF. The CDR3 region has the DNA TGTGCCAGCAGCTTCCCGGGCAGGGCTAATGAGCAGTTCTTC.

The chain links TRBV9 to TRBJ2-7; possibly TRBD2 for D (5 bases). CDR1 SGDLS and CDR2 YYNGEE come from the germline V gene. The CDR3 has 13 amino acids. Between the trimmed V and J ends, which lost 4 bases and 2 bases, there was a span of 10 bases. CDR3 nucleotides: TGTGCCAGCAGCCCCGGACTGACCTACGAGCAGTACTTC. Its protein is CASSPGLTYEQYF.

The V gene is TRBV15, the J gene TRBJ2-1, with D tentatively TRBD2 (5 bases). V gave up 0 bases and J gave up 8 bases, with 11 bases separating them. This CDR3 has 14 amino acids. Germline CDR1 LNHNV, CDR2 YYDKDF (reference sequence). CDR3 residues: CATSRDRGSDEQFF. CDR3 nucleotide sequence: TGTGCCACCAGCAGAGATCGAGGGTCGGATGAGCAGTTCTTC.

The chain has TRBV5-1 and TRBJ2-3; 7 bases match TRBD2. The CDR3 has 16 residues. The germline CDR1 and CDR2 sequences are SGHRS and YFSETQ. J lost 1 base, V lost 0 bases, and 5 bases had no gene match. In DNA form, the CDR3 reads TGCGCCAGCAGCTTGGGTGCGGGAGTTGGCACAGATACGCAGTATTTT. It specifies CASSLGAGVGTDTQYF.

With respect to this clone: A read error may produce the germline difference seen at one junction end. The chain links TRBV28 to TRBJ2-7, with 11 bases identical to TRBD1. This CDR3 is 14 amino acids long. Germline CDR1 reads MDHEN; CDR2 reads SYDVKM. CDR3 nucleotides: TGTGCCAGCAGCTCACACCGCAACCGGGACAGGGGGAGCTTC. This gives the protein CASSSHRNRDRGSF.

The V call is TRBV28, the J call TRBJ1-5; 7 positions agree with TRBD1. Germline V CDR1 and CDR2: MDHEN, SYDVKM. V was pared by 5 bases and J by 7 bases, with 8 bases of the junction left unmatched. This CDR3 has 14 amino acids. CDR3 sequence: CASSEHRGGQPQHF. CDR3 sequence (DNA): TGTGCCAGCAGTGAACACAGGGGTGGACAGCCCCAGCATTTT.

This chain uses TRBV11-2 with TRBJ1-5; D might be TRBD1 (5 bases). Germline-derived CDR1 and CDR2 are SGHAT and FQNNGV. The CDR3 spans 15 residues. Trimming removed 0 bases from V and 3 bases from J, with 9 bases in between. The CDR3 nucleotides are TGTGCCAGCAGCTTAGAAGGGGCAGTCAATCAGCCCCAGCATTTT. Translation: CASSLEGAVNQPQHF.

This chain joins TRBV27 and TRBJ2-3, with D tentatively TRBD2 (6 bases). Germline V lookup: CDR1 MNHEY, CDR2 SMNVEV (reference sequence). The V gene lost 7 bases and the J gene lost 4 bases, with 18 bases spanning the gap. This CDR3 spans 15 amino acids. The CDR3 nucleotides read TGTGCCAGCATGCCGGGACTCCTCCTCCCAGATACGCAGTATTTT. Amino acids: CASMPGLLLPDTQYF.

The CDR3 bases are TGCGCCAGCAGCTTGGTGACAGGGGAGTCCTACGAGCAGTACTTC. Encoded protein: CASSLVTGESYEQYF. The gene calls are TRBV5-1 and TRBJ2-7, with 8 nucleotides matching TRBD1. The CDR3 is 15 amino acids. The V gene's germline CDR1 is SGHRS and CDR2 YFSETQ. Trimming at V came to 0 bases and at J to 1 base, leaving 3 bases not matched to a gene.

This chain joins TRBV27 and TRBJ2-7, with 8 bases fitting TRBD2. CDR1 is MNHEY, CDR2 SMNVEV, per germline (reference sequence). After removal of 0 bases from V and 5 bases from J, the junction contained 9 bases not matched to a gene. The CDR3 is made up of 16 amino acids. DNA for the CDR3: TGTGCCAGCAGTTTATCGATGGGACTAGAAATCGACGAGCAGTACTTC. Its translation is CASSLSMGLEIDEQYF.

Only a few counts were recorded for this clone. V gene TRBV10-2 combines with J gene TRBJ1-5; D unclear. Trimming shortened V by 0 bases and J by 5 bases, and 11 bases separated the two germline ends. Germline V gives CDR1 WSHSY, CDR2 SAAADI. The CDR3 contains 15 residues. In DNA, the CDR3 is TGCGCCAGCAGTGAGTCGCGGGTTCCGTATCAGCCCCAGCATTTT. This translates into CASSESRVPYQPQHF.

The gene calls are TRBV28 and TRBJ2-2, with D unresolved. V lost 6 bases, J lost 5 bases, and 7 bases lay in between. The germline CDR1 and CDR2 sequences are MDHEN and SYDVKM. This CDR3 comprises 12 residues. The chain's CDR3 is CASSRLTGELFF. Here the CDR3 DNA reads TGTGCCAGCAGCCGTTTGACCGGGGAGCTGTTTTTT.

CDR3 residues: CASSSLRRTDTQYF. The CDR3 nucleotides read TGTGCCAGCAGTTCGCTTAGGCGGACAGATACGCAGTATTTT. J is TRBJ2-3 and V is TRBV27, with unresolved D. Trimming left V 4 bases short and J 3 bases short, with 11 bases between. Germline lookup yields CDR1 MNHEY and CDR2 SMNVEV (reference sequence). This CDR3 spans 14 amino acids.

This chain joins TRBV7-9 and TRBJ2-1, with TRBD2 identical over 10 bases. CDR1 is SEHNR and CDR2 is FQNEAQ in the germline V gene (reference sequence). This CDR3 has 19 residues. J lost 7 bases, V lost 6 bases, and 21 bases had no gene match. CDR3 amino acids: CASSLLLRASGRGDNEQFF. CDR3 sequence (DNA): TGTGCCAGCAGTCTGCTCCTCCGGGCTAGCGGGAGAGGGGATAATGAGCAGTTCTTC.